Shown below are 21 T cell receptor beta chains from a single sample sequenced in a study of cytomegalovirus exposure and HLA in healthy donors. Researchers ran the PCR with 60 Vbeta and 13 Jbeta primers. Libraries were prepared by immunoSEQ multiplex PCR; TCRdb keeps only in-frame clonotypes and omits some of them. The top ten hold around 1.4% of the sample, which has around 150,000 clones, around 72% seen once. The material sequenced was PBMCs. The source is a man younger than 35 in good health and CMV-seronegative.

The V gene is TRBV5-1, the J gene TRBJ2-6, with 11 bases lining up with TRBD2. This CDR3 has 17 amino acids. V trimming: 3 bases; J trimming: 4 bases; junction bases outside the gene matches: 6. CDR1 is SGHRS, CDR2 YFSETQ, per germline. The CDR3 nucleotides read TGCGCCAGCAGCTATAGCGGGAGGGCCGCCGGGGCCAACGTCCTGACTTTC. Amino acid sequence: CASSYSGRAAGANVLTF.

The CDR3 DNA follows: TGTGCCAGCAGCGCCGCCCTAGAGCCTCACACTGAAGCTTTCTTT. Translated: CASSAALEPHTEAFF. The genes are TRBV9 and TRBJ1-1, with D unresolved. Germline values: CDR1 SGDLS, CDR2 YYNGEE. Trimming stripped 3 bases from V and 3 bases from J, with 15 bases between. The CDR3 loop spans 15 amino acids.

The CDR3 DNA follows: TGTGCCACCAGAAGCTCGGGGAACACTGAAGCTTTCTTT. Its protein is CATRSSGNTEAFF. This rearrangement joins TRBV15 to TRBJ1-1; the D is unclear. CDR1 is LNHNV, CDR2 YYDKDF, per germline (reference sequence). Trimming shortened V by 6 bases and J by 1 base, and 9 bases separated the two germline ends. This CDR3 comprises 13 residues.

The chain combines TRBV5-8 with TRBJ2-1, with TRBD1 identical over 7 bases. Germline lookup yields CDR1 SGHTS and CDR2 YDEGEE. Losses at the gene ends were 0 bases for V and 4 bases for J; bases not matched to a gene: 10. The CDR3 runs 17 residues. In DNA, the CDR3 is TGTGCCAGCAGCTTGGGGCACAGGGGTCCGTCTTACAATGAGCAGTTCTTC. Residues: CASSLGHRGPSYNEQFF.

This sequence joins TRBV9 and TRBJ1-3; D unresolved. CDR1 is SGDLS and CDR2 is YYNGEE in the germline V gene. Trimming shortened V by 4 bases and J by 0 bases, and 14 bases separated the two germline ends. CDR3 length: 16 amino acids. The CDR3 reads CASSSRQPSSGNTIYF. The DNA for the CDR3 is TGTGCCAGCAGCTCTCGACAACCGAGCTCTGGAAACACCATATATTTT. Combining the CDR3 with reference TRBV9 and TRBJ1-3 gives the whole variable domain DSGVTQTPKHLITATGQRVTLRCSPRSGDLSVYWYQQSLDQGLQFLIQYYNGEERAKGNILERFSAQQFPDLHSELNLSSLELGDSALYFCASSSRQPSSGNTIYFGEGSWLTVV.

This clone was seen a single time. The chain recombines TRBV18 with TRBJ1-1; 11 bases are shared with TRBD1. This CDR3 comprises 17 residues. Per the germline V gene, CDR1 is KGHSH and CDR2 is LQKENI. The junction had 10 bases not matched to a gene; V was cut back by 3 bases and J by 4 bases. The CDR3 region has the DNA TGTGCCAGCTCACCCTTAGGACAGGGGGCTGGTAGCACTGAAGCTTTCTTT. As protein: CASSPLGQGAGSTEAFF.

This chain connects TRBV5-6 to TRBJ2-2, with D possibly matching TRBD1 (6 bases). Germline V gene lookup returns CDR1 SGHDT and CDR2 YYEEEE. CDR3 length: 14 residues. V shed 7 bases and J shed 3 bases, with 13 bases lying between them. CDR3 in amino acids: CASVAQGYTGELFF. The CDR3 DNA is TGTGCCAGCGTCGCTCAGGGGTACACCGGGGAGCTGTTTTTT.

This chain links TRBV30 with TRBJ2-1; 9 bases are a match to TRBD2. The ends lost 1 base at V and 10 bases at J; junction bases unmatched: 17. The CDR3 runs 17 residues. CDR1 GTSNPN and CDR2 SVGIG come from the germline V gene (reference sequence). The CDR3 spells CAWSAGTGTSSLIEQFF. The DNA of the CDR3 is TGTGCCTGGAGTGCGGGGACGGGGACTAGCTCCCTCATCGAGCAGTTCTTC.

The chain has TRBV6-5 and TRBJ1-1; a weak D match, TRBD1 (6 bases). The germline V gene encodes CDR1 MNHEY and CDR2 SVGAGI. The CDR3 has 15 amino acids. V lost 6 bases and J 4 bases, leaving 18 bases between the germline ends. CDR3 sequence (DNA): TGTGCCAGCAGCTACACTCTGACAGGAGCCACTGAAGCTTTCTTT. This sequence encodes CASSYTLTGATEAFF.

The CDR3, as DNA: TGTGCCAGCACGGGACAGGGGGCCGAGCAGTACTTC. Protein: CASTGQGAEQYF. The rearrangement links TRBV2 to TRBJ2-7; TRBD1 matches 12 bases. This CDR3 spans 12 amino acids. Trimming took 7 bases from V and 6 from J; bases not matched to a gene: 1. Germline V gene lookup returns CDR1 SNHLY and CDR2 FYNNEI. Combining the CDR3 with reference TRBV2 and TRBJ2-7 gives the whole variable domain EPEVTQTPSHQVTQMGQEVILRCVPISNHLYFYWYRQILGQKVEFLVSFYNNEISEKSEIFDDQFSVERPDGSNFTLKIRSTKLEDSAMYFCASTGQGAEQYFGPGTRLTVT.

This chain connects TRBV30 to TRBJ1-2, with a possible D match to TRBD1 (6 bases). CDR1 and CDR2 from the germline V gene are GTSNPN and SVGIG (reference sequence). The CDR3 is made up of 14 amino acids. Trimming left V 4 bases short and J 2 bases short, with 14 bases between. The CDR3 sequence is CAWTLSRGNYGYTF. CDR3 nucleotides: TGTGCCTGGACCTTGTCGAGGGGGAACTATGGCTACACCTTC.

The CDR3 loop reads CASSPPRGSSTYEQYF. The CDR3 coding sequence is TGTGCCAGCAGTCCCCCCAGGGGTAGCTCGACCTACGAGCAGTACTTC. The chain has TRBV27 and TRBJ2-5; maybe TRBD1 (6 bases). With the DNA end fitting TRBJ2-7 better, the J assignment may be wrong. Germline assignment: CDR1 MNHEY and CDR2 SMNVEV (reference sequence). There are 16 residues in the CDR3.

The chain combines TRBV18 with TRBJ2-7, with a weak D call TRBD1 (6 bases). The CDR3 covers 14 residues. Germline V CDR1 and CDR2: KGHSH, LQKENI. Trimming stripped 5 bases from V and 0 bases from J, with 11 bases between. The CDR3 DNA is TGTGCCAGCTCATTACAGGGCCTCTCCTACGAGCAGTACTTC. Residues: CASSLQGLSYEQYF. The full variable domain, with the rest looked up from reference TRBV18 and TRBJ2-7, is NAGVMQNPRHLVRRRGQEARLRCSPMKGHSHVYWYRQLPEEGLKFMVYLQKENIIDESGMPKERFSAEFPKEGPSILRIQQVVRGDSAAYFCASSLQGLSYEQYFGPGTRLTVT.

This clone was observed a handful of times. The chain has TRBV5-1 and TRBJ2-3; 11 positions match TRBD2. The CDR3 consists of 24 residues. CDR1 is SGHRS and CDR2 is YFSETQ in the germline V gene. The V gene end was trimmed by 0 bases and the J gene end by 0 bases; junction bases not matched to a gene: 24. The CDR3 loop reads CASSLALAGGPKQVLNPSTDTQYF. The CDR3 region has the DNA TGCGCCAGCAGCTTGGCATTAGCGGGAGGGCCTAAGCAAGTTCTGAATCCGAGCACAGATACGCAGTATTTT. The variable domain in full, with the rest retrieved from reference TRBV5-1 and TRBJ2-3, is KAGVTQTPRYLIKTRGQQVTLSCSPISGHRSVSWYQQTPGQGLQFLFEYFSETQRNKGNFPGRFSGRQFSNSRSEMNVSTLELGDSALYLCASSLALAGGPKQVLNPSTDTQYFGPGTRLTVL.

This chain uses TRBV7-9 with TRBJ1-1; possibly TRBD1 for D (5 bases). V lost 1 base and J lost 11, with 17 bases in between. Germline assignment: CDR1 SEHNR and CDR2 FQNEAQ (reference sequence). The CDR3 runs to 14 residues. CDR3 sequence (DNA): TGTGCCAGCAGCTTAGATTGGGGCAGGGAAGTGGCTTTCTTT. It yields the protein CASSLDWGREVAFF. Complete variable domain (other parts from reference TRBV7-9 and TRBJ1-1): DTGVSQNPRHKITKRGQNVTFRCDPISEHNRLYWYRQTLGQGPEFLTYFQNEAQLEKSRLLSDRFSAERPKGSFSTLEIQRTEQGDSAMYLCASSLDWGREVAFFGQGTRLTVV.

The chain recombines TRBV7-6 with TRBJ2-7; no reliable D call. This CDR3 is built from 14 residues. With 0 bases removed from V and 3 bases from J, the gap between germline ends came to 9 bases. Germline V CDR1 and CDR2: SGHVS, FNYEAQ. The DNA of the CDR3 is TGTGCCAGCAGCTTAGCGCAGTCGGGCTACGAGCAGTACTTC. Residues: CASSLAQSGYEQYF.

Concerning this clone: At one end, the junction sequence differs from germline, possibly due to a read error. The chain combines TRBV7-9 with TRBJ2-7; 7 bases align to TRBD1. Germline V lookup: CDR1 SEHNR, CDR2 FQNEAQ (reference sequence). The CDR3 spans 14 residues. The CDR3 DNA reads TGTTCCAGCAGCTACGGGACAGCTCTCTACGAGCAGTACTTC. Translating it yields CSSSYGTALYEQYF.

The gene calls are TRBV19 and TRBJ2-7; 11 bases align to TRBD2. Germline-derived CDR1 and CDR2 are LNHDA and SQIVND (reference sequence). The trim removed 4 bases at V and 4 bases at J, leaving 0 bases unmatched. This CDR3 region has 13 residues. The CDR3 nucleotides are TGTGCCAGTAGTACTAGCGGGAGGTACGAGCAGTACTTC. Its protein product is CASSTSGRYEQYF. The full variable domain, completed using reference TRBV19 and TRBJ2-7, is DGGITQSPKYLFRKEGQNVTLSCEQNLNHDAMYWYRQDPGQGLRLIYYSQIVNDFQKGDIAEGYSVSREKKESFPLTVTSAQKNPTAFYLCASSTSGRYEQYFGPGTRLTVT.

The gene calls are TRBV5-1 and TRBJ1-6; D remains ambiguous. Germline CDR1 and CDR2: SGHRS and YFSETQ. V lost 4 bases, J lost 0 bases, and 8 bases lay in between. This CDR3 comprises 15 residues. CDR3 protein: CASSPESSYNSPLHF. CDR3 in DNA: TGCGCCAGCAGCCCCGAGAGCTCCTATAATTCACCCCTCCACTTT.

DNA of the CDR3: TGTGCCAGCAGCTCCCGGTTAGGGGGGGCAGGGGCGGCCTATGGCTACACCTTC. Protein sequence: CASSSRLGGAGAAYGYTF. V is TRBV9 and J is TRBJ1-2; a possible D gene is TRBD1 (6 bases). The CDR3 contains 18 residues. V was shortened by 4 bases and J by 4 bases, with 26 bases between the two germline ends. Germline CDR1 reads SGDLS; CDR2 reads YYNGEE.

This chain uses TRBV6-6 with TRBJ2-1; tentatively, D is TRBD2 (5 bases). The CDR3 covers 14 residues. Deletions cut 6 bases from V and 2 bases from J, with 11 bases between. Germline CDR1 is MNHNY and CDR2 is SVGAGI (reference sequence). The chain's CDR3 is CASSPKLAYNEQFF. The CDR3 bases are TGTGCCAGCAGCCCCAAACTAGCCTACAATGAGCAGTTCTTC.